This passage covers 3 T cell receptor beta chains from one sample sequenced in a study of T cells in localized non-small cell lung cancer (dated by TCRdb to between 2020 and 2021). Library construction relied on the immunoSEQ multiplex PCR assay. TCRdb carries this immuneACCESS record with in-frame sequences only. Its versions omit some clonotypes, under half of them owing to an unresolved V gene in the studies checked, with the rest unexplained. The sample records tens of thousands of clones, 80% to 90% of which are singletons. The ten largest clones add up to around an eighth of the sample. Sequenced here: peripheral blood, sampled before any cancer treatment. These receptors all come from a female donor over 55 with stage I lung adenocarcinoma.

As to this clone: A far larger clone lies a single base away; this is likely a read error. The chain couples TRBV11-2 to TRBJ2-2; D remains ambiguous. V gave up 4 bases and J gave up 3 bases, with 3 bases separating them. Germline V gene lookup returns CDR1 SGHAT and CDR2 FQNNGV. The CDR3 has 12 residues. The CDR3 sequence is CASSSYTGELFF. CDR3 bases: TGTGCCAGCAGCTCCTACACCGGGGAGCTGTTTTTT.

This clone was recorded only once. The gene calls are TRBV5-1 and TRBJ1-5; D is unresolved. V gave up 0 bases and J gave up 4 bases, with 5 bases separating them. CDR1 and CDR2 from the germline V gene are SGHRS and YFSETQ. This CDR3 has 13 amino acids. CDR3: CASSLDRNQPQHF. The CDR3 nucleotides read TGCGCCAGCAGCTTGGACAGAAATCAGCCCCAGCATTTT.

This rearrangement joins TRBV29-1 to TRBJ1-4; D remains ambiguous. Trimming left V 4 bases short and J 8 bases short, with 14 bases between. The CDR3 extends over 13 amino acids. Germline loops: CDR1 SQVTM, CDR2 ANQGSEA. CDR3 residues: CSVGDPGREKLFF. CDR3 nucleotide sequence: TGCAGCGTTGGGGATCCGGGTAGGGAAAAACTGTTTTTT.